Included here is one T cell receptor (beta chain) sequence, with context. Germline CDR1 is LGHNA and CDR2 is YNFKEQ. There are 15 residues in the CDR3. V lost 3 bases to trimming and J lost 0 bases, with 11 bases between them. TCRdb keeps only in-frame clones here, not all; method: immunoSEQ multiplex PCR. The sample contains a few hundred thousand clones, just under 95% of which appear only once. This entry belongs to a study of shared T cell receptors in the human thymus. The TCR sequence derives from a human donor. The chain joins TRBV4-2 to TRBJ2-5; D uncertain. Sequencing was performed on thymocytes. The CDR3 DNA is TGTGCCAGCAGCCAGGTGACATCGTACCAAGAGACCCAGTACTTC. Translated, it gives CASSQVTSYQETQYF.